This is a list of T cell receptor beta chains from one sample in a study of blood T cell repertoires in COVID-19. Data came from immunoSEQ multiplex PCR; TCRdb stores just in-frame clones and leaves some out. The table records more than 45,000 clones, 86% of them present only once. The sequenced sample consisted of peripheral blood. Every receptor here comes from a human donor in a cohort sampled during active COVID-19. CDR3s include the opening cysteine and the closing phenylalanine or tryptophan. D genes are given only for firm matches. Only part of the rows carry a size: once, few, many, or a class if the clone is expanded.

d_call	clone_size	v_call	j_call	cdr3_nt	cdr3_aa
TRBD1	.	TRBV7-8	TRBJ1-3	TGTGCCAGCAGCTTACGCCGGGACAGAGCAACCCACTCTGGAAACACCATATATTTT	CASSLRRDRATHSGNTIYF
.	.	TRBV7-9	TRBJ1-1	TGTGCCAGCAGCCCCGCTCCGGGGAACACTGAAGCTTTCTTT	CASSPAPGNTEAFF
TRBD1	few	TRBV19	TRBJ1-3	TGTGCCAGTTCAAGCGGGACAGGCTCTGGAAACACCATATATTTT	CASSSGTGSGNTIYF
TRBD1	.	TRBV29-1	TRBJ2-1	TGCAGCGTCGAACCACTATTTAGGGACAGTTCCTACAATGAGCAGTTCTTC	CSVEPLFRDSSYNEQFF
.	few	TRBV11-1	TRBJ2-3	TGTGCCAGCAGCCCCGGGGGGCCAGATACGCAGTATTTT	CASSPGGPDTQYF
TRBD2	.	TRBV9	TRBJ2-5	TGTGCCAGCAGCGACATCCTAGCGGGGACCCAGTACTTC	CASSDILAGTQYF
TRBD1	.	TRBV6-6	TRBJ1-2	TGTGCCAGCAGTTACGACGGGACAGGGGACTATGGCTACACCTTC	CASSYDGTGDYGYTF
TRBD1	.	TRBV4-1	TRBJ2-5	TGCGCCAGCAGTCCCGGACAGGGAGGCGAGGGGACCCAGTACTTC	CASSPGQGGEGTQYF
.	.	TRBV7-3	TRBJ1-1	TGTGCCAGCAGCTTAGGGGCCGGGAACACTGAAGCTTTCTTT	CASSLGAGNTEAFF
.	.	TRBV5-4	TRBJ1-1	TGTGCCAGCAGCTTGGGGGGCGCGAGCAGGGCGAACACTGAAGCTTTCTTT	CASSLGGASRANTEAFF
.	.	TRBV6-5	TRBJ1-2	TGTGCCAGCAGACGCCGGGTCTTCGGTTATGGCTACACCTTC	CASRRRVFGYGYTF
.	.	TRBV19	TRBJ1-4	TGTGCCAGTTCCGGGAGCCCTGGTCAAAAACTGTTTTTT	CASSGSPGQKLFF
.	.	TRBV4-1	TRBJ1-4	TGCGCCAGCAGCGCGGGGGCAAGGGCAACTAATGAAAAACTGTTTTTT	CASSAGARATNEKLFF
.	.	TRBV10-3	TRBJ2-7	TGTGCCATCAGTAACAATTACGAGCAGTACTTC	CAISNNYEQYF
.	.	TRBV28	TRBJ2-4	TGTGCCAGCAGTTTACGGGTAGCCAAAAACATTCAGTACTTC	CASSLRVAKNIQYF
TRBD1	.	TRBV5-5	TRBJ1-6	TGTGCCAGCAGTGGGACAGCTAATTCACCCCTCCACTTT	CASSGTANSPLHF
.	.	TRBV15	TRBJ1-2	TGTGCCACCAGCAACAGGGATAACTATGGCTACACCTTC	CATSNRDNYGYTF
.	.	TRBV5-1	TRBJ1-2	TGCGCCAGCAGCTTCGAACCGGCTAACTATGGCTACACCTTC	CASSFEPANYGYTF
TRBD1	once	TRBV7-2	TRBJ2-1	TGTGCCAGCAGCAGAACAGGGGTCTCCTACAATGAGCAGTTCTTC	CASSRTGVSYNEQFF
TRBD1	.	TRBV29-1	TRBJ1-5	TGCAGCGTTGTGGAGGGACAGGGAGGTCAGCCCCAGCATTTT	CSVVEGQGGQPQHF
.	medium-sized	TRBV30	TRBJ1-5	TGTGCCTGGAGGTTTGGAGGGACGGGGAATCAGCCCCAGCATTTT	CAWRFGGTGNQPQHF
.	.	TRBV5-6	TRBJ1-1	TGTGCCAGCAGCTTACGGAGGGAAGCTTTCTTT	CASSLRREAFF
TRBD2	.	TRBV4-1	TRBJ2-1	TGCGCCAGCAGCCCCCGACTAGCGGGGGGATACAATGAGCAGTTCTTC	CASSPRLAGGYNEQFF
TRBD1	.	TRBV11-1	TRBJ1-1	TGTGCCAGCACCGGGACAGGGGACACTGAAGCTTTCTTT	CASTGTGDTEAFF
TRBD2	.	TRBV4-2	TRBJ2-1	TGTGCCAGCAGCCAAGATACGGGGGGGTCCTACAATGAGCAGTTCTTC	CASSQDTGGSYNEQFF
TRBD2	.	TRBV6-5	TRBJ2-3	TGTGCCAGCAGTTACTCCCGGGGAGGGGGCACAGATACGCAGTATTTT	CASSYSRGGGTDTQYF
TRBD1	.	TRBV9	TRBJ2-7	TGTGCCAGCAGCCCGTCGACAGGGGGACCCTACGAGCAGTACTTC	CASSPSTGGPYEQYF
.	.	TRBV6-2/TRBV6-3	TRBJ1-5	TGTGCCAGCAGTACAGGGATTGGCAATCAGCCCCAGCATTTT	CASSTGIGNQPQHF
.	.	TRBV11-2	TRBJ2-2	TGTGCCAGCAGCTACACCGTACTAGGCACCGGGGAGCTGTTTTTT	CASSYTVLGTGELFF
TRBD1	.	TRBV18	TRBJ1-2	TGTGCCAGCTCACCGGACAGGGCGAACTATGGCTACACCTTC	CASSPDRANYGYTF
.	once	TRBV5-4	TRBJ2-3	TGTGCCAGCAGCTTCCCGGAGGGGGGGGGAGTAGATACGCAGTATTTT	CASSFPEGGGVDTQYF
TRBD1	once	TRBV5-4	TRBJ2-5	TGTGCCAGCAGCCGACAGGGTAGAGAGACCCAGTACTTC	CASSRQGRETQYF
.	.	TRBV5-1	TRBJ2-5	TGCGCCACCTGTATAGCGGAGGGGGAGACCCAGTACTTC	CATCIAEGETQYF
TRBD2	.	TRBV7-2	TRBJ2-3	TGTGCCAGCAGTGAAACGCCTAGCGGGGGGGGAAATACGCAGTATTTT	CASSETPSGGGNTQYF
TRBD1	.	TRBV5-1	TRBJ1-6	TGCGCCAGCAGCCTACAGGGGGCGGAGAATTCACCCCTCCACTTT	CASSLQGAENSPLHF
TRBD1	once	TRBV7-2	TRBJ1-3	TGTGCCAGCAGCTGGACAGGGAGTAACTCTGGAAACACCATATATTTT	CASSWTGSNSGNTIYF
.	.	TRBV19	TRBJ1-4	TGTGCCAGTAGTGAGGAGGGTTCTAATGAAAAACTGTTTTTT	CASSEEGSNEKLFF
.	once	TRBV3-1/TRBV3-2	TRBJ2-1	TGTGCCAGCAGCCAAGGACAGGGAGGATACAATGAGCAGTTCTTC	CASSQGQGGYNEQFF
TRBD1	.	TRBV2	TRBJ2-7	TGTGCCAGCACCGGACAGGGGGCCCCTTCCTACGAGCAGTACTTC	CASTGQGAPSYEQYF
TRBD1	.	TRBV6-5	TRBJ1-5	TGTGCCAGCAGTCCGGACAGGGGTGGCAATCAGCCCCAGCATTTT	CASSPDRGGNQPQHF
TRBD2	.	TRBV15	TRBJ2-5	TGTGCCACCAGCAGCCCCCCAGCGGGGGGGCTAGAGACCCAGTACTTC	CATSSPPAGGLETQYF
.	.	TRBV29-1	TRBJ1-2	TGCAGCGTTGTTGGAGACAGTAGCTATGGCTACACCTTC	CSVVGDSSYGYTF
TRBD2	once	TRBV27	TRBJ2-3	TGTGCCAGCAGTTCTTATCGACCAGCGGGGGGCCTCGATACGCAGTATTTT	CASSSYRPAGGLDTQYF
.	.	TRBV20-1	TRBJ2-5	TGCAGTGTCGAGGGAAAGGAGACCCAGTACTTC	CSVEGKETQYF
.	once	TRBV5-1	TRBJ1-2	TGCGCCAGCAGCGTGACAGGCATTAACTATGGCTACACCTTC	CASSVTGINYGYTF
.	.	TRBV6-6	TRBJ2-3	TGTGCCAGCAGGAGACTAGAAGGCACAGATACGCAGTATTTT	CASRRLEGTDTQYF